This T cell receptor beta chain comes out of a study of blood T cell repertoires in COVID-19. The overall study: The United States, Italy and Spain provided the acute and convalescent COVID-19 samples. PBMCs, B-cell-depleted T cells, or T cells provided the cDNA or gDNA that made up the material.

How the authors handled the data: Estimates of nucleated cell counts were drawn from the amplification of reference gene primers. Libraries were prepared by immunoSEQ multiplex PCR; TCRdb keeps only in-frame clonotypes and omits some of them. For V, J and clone size, that table is used; D and trimming come from the DNA. The sample includes about 190,000 clones, approximately 78% of them seen just once. The ends lost 8 bases at V and 8 bases at J; junction bases unmatched: 5. Germline lookup yields CDR1 MNHEY and CDR2 SVGAGI. The CDR3 totals 13 residues. This clone was counted once. The clonotype was recovered from a woman over 75 with active or convalescent COVID-19. Sequencing was carried out using peripheral blood. The rearrangement joins TRBV6-5 to TRBJ1-4; 10 bases map to TRBD1. The CDR3 here is CASGGQGLEKLFF. The CDR3 DNA is TGTGCCAGCGGGGGACAGGGGTTAGAAAAACTGTTTTTT.